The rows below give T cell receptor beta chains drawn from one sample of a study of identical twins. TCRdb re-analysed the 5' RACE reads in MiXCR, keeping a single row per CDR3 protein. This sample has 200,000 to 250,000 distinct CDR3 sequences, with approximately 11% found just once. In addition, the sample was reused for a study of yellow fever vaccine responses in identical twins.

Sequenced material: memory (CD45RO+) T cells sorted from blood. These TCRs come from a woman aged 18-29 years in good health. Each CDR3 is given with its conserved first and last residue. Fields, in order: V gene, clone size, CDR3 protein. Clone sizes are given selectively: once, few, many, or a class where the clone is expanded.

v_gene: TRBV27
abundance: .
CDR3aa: CASSFLSSSTEAFF

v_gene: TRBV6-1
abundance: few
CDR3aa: CASKPGGLGAKNIQYF

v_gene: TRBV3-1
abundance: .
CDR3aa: CASSQKDNEQFF

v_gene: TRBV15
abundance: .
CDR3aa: CATSRERGTEQYF

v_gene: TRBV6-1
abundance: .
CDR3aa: CASSRSPNNEQFF

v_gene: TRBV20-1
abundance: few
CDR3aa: CSARAKLAAGARTDTQYF

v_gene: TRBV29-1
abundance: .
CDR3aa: CSVGTSGASSYNEQFF

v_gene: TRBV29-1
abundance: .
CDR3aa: CSASPAVQETQYF

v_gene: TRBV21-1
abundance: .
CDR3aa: CASTTDRGRREQYF

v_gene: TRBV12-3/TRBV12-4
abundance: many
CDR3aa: CASRAHSGNTGELFF

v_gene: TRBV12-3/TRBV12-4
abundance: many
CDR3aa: CASSSRLAGFNEQFF

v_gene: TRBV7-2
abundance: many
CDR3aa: CASSLDRGTDTQYF

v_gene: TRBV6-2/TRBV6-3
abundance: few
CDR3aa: CASSLGTLGEKLFF

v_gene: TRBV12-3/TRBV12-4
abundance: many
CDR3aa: CASGRRGEQFF

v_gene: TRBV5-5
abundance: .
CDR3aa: CASMGQEGEQYF

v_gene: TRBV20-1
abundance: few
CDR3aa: CSADGGLAGTDTQYF

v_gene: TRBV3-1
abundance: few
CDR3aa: CASSLGLNQPQHF

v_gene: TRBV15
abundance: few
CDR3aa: CATSPTSGITDTQYF

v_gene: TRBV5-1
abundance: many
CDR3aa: CASSLDPPGKVFYGYTF

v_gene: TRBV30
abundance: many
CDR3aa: CARSGPTGELFF

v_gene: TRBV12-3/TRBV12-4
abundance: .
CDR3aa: CASRFGGLGNNEQFF

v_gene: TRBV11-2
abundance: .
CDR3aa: CASSSTGTPPYEQYF

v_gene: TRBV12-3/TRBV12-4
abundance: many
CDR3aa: CASSLRGQTQYF

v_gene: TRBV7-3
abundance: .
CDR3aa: CASSFPGGFPGELFF

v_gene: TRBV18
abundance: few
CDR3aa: CASSPPEGDTQYF

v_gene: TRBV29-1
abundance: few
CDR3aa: CSVRDRGGSDTQYF

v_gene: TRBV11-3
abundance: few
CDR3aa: CASSFKRGLRDEQFF

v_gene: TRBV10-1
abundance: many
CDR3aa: CASLLTGDPYEQYF

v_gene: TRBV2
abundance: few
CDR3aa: CASSEAEGWLSGNNEQFF

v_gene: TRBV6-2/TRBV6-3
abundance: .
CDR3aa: CASSYLGPSTDTQYF

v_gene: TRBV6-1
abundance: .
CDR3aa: CASSRKSQGNTEAFF

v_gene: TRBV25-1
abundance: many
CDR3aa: CASSPADTQYF

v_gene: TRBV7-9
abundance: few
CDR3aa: CASSHGTSGSKYF

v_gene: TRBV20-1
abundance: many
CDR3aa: CSARGTSGARSPDTQYF

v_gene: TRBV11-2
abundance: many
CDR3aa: CASSGQTGGSIYEQYF

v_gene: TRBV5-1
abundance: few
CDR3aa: CASSSGQGGDIQYF

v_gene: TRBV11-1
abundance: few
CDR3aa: CASSSLDEQFF

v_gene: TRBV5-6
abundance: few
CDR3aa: CASSPTGTGAPSGQFF

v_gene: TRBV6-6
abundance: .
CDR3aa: CASRSTTGELFF

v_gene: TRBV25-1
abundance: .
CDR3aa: CASTMTGTPPDTQYF

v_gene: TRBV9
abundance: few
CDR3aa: CASSVGRQDSPLHF

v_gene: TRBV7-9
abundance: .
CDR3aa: CASSLVIAGVHSDTQYF

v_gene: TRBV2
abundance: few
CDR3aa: CASVFSGNTIYF

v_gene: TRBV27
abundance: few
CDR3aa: CASSPWDRVQETQYF

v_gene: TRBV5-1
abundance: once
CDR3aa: CASSSAAVVSYEQYF

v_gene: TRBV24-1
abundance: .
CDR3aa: CATSEAGGPTDTQYF

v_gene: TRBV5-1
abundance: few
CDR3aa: CASSSAGQSGANVLTF

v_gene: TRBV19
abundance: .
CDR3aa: CASSIQGTNTEAFF

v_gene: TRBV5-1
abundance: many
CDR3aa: CASSLGGESYNEQFF

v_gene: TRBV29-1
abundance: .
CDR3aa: CSAQGLAERNEQFF

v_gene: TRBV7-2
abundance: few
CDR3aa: CASSQSHPRTETQYF

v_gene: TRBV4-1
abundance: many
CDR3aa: CASSQDPNEKLFF

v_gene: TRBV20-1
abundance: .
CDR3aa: CSARVPLTTHEQYF

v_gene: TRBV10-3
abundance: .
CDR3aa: CAISGILSGTLYNEQFF

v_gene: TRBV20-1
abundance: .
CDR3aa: CSARTSSGPYNEQFF

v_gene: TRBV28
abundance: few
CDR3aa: CASSLTSGTDEQYF

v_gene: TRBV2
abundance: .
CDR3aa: CATALRDSPPYEQYF

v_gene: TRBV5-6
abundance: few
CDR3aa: CASSSNTRTSDYGYTF

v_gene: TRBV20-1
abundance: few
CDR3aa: CSARDLQGAVGELFF

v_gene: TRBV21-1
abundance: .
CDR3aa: CASSKGGGLGEQYF